One and the same sample provided the 26 T cell receptor beta chains below, sequenced in a study of T cells and Merkel cell carcinoma outcomes. Repertoires were generated with immunoSEQ multiplex PCR, while TCRdb's copy carries only in-frame clones and drops some. The repertoire holds some 15,000 clones, about four fifths seen once, with 7.5% to 10% in the top ten. Sequenced sample: tumor tissue from Merkel cell carcinoma. These receptors were obtained from a human donor with Merkel cell carcinoma.

This clone came up once. The chain couples TRBV14 to TRBJ1-1, with 10 positions matching TRBD1. J lost 0 bases, V lost 4 bases, and 8 bases had no gene match. Germline-derived CDR1 and CDR2 are SGHDN and FVKESK. There are 17 residues in the CDR3. CDR3 protein: CASSPTGTGVMNTEAFF. In DNA, the CDR3 is TGTGCCAGCAGCCCAACCGGGACAGGGGTGATGAACACTGAAGCTTTCTTT.

This chain connects TRBV18 to TRBJ2-1, with 7 bases fitting TRBD2. In germline, CDR1 is KGHSH, CDR2 LQKENI. The CDR3 sequence is 14 residues long. V lost 4 bases to trimming and J lost 8 bases; unmatched junction nucleotides: 8. The CDR3 DNA sequence: TGTGCCAGCTCACGTGGCGGGAGTGTCGATGAGCAGTTCTTC. It is translated as CASSRGGSVDEQFF.

The chain has TRBV28 and TRBJ1-4, with 11 nucleotides matching TRBD1. The CDR3 extends over 15 amino acids. The germline gives CDR1 MDHEN, CDR2 SYDVKM. Trimming at V came to 4 bases and at J to 7 bases, leaving 5 bases not matched to a gene. The CDR3 nucleotides are TGTGCCAGCAGTTCCCATGGACAGGGGGCTGAAAAACTGTTTTTT. Translated, it gives CASSSHGQGAEKLFF.

This clone appeared once. V usage is TRBV6-5 and J usage is TRBJ2-7; tentative D call: TRBD2 (6 bases). Germline V gives CDR1 MNHEY, CDR2 SVGAGI. CDR3 length: 14 residues. The ends were cut back, 5 bases at V and 7 bases at J, with 18 bases in the middle. This chain's CDR3 is CASSQPGVEGEQYF. In DNA form, the CDR3 reads TGTGCCAGCAGTCAACCCGGTGTGGAGGGAGAGCAGTACTTC.

The chain couples TRBV10-3 to TRBJ2-3; the D gene is possibly TRBD2 (6 bases). There are 12 residues in the CDR3. Germline assignment: CDR1 ENHRY and CDR2 SYGVKD. With 7 bases removed from V and 4 bases from J, the gap between germline ends came to 9 bases. The CDR3: CAITEGSDTQYF. CDR3 bases: TGTGCCATCACGGAGGGCTCAGATACGCAGTATTTT.

Sample share makes this clone medium-sized. The rearrangement uses TRBV5-1 and TRBJ2-1; D is possibly TRBD2 (6 bases). The V end was cut by 0 bases, the J end by 0 bases, with 10 bases between. Germline V gene sequence: CDR1 SGHRS, CDR2 YFSETQ. The CDR3 consists of 16 residues. As DNA, the CDR3 is TGCGCCAGCAGCTTGGGACTAGTCTTCTCCTACAATGAGCAGTTCTTC. This gives the protein CASSLGLVFSYNEQFF.

The chain combines TRBV5-1 with TRBJ1-2, with TRBD1 as a possible D gene (6 bases). The CDR3 is made up of 13 amino acids. Germline lookup yields CDR1 SGHRS and CDR2 YFSETQ. V was cut by 0 bases and J by 6 bases, with 9 bases left in between. The CDR3: CASSLVGGDGYTF. CDR3 nucleotides: TGCGCCAGCAGCTTGGTGGGGGGCGATGGCTACACCTTC.

The chain couples TRBV9 to TRBJ1-4; TRBD1 aligns across 10 bases. Trimming cost V 4 bases and J 2 bases; bases outside gene matches: 8. This CDR3 has 17 amino acids. Germline V gene lookup returns CDR1 SGDLS and CDR2 YYNGEE. The CDR3 DNA follows: TGTGCCAGCAGCCCAGGGACAGGGGTGGCCACTAATGAAAAACTGTTTTTT. Its protein product is CASSPGTGVATNEKLFF.

A single count supports this clone. The rearrangement uses TRBV6-5 and TRBJ1-2; D perhaps matches TRBD1 (6 bases). CDR1 is MNHEY and CDR2 is SVGAGI in the germline V gene. The V end was cut by 0 bases, the J end by 3 bases, with 14 bases between. CDR3 length equals 16 residues. The CDR3: CASSYSTAGGDYGYTF. CDR3 nucleotides: TGTGCCAGCAGTTACTCGACGGCTGGGGGCGACTATGGCTACACCTTC.

The chain carries TRBV4-2 and TRBJ2-2; D is uncertain. The germline V gene encodes CDR1 LGHNA and CDR2 YNFKEQ. The CDR3 totals 12 residues. Trimming took off 1 base at V and 7 bases at J, with 4 bases between the two ends. This chain's CDR3 is CASSQVDGELFF. In DNA, the CDR3 is TGTGCCAGCAGCCAAGTAGACGGGGAGCTGTTTTTT.

The chain combines TRBV27 with TRBJ1-4; D may be TRBD1 (5 bases). The CDR3 covers 14 residues. Germline V CDR1 and CDR2: MNHEY, SMNVEV (reference sequence). V was pared by 6 bases and J by 7 bases, with 15 bases between. In DNA, the CDR3 is TGTGCCAGCAGCCCAGGGAGAGTAGGTGAAAAACTGTTTTTT. Its translation is CASSPGRVGEKLFF.

V and J are TRBV27 and TRBJ1-1, with no clear D. The CDR3 spans 13 residues. Trimming took off 7 bases at V and 7 bases at J, with 16 bases between the two ends. The V gene's germline CDR1 is MNHEY and CDR2 SMNVEV (reference sequence). CDR3 amino acids: CASIATFPGEAFF. The DNA for the CDR3 is TGTGCCAGCATTGCTACTTTCCCGGGTGAAGCTTTCTTT.

This rearrangement joins TRBV5-1 to TRBJ2-3; the D is unclear. Germline V gene data show CDR1 as SGHRS and CDR2 as YFSETQ. This CDR3 region has 13 residues. Deletions cut 3 bases from V and 0 bases from J, with 5 bases between. CDR3 protein: CASSSGSTDTQYF. CDR3 bases: TGCGCCAGCAGCTCCGGGAGCACAGATACGCAGTATTTT.

This clone was found once. The V and J genes are TRBV10-3 and TRBJ1-4; 10 bases map to TRBD1. Germline lookup yields CDR1 ENHRY and CDR2 SYGVKD. The length of the CDR3 is 15 residues. The ends lost 7 bases at V and 3 bases at J; junction bases unmatched: 5. The CDR3 loop reads CAITPGQGPNEKLFF. The CDR3 region has the DNA TGTGCCATCACCCCGGGACAGGGGCCTAATGAAAAACTGTTTTTT.

The chain is built from TRBV11-3 and TRBJ2-1; 9 bases agree with TRBD2. Trimming removed 4 bases from V and 9 bases from J; junction bases left unmatched: 1. Germline CDR1 and CDR2: SGHNT and YENEEA. This CDR3 is built from 12 residues. CDR3 DNA sequence: TGTGCCAGCAGCTCAGCGGGAGGTGAGCAGTTCTTC. Translation: CASSSAGGEQFF.

The chain uses TRBV30 and TRBJ2-1, with 7 bases lining up with TRBD1. The CDR3 is 11 amino acids. The V segment lost 0 bases and the J segment 13 bases; nucleotides outside the gene matches: 3. Germline V lookup: CDR1 GTSNPN, CDR2 SVGIG (reference sequence). The CDR3, as DNA: TGTGCCTGGAGTGTACAGGGGAAACAGTTCTTC. Translating it yields CAWSVQGKQFF. Looking up the rest from reference TRBV30 and TRBJ2-1 gives the full variable domain: SQTIHQWPATLVQPVGSPLSLECTVEGTSNPNLYWYRQAAGRGLQLLFYSVGIGQISSEVPQNLSASRPQDRQFILSSKKLLLSDSGFYLCAWSVQGKQFFGPGTRLTVL.

V and J are TRBV29-1 and TRBJ2-5; D is unresolved. CDR1 is SQVTM and CDR2 is ANQGSEA in the germline V gene. Trimming left V 0 bases short and J 4 bases short, with 6 bases between. There are 12 residues in the CDR3. The CDR3 DNA reads TGCAGCGTTGAAGACTTTGGAGAGACCCAGTACTTC. Translation: CSVEDFGETQYF. Drawing the rest from reference TRBV29-1 and TRBJ2-5, the complete variable domain is SAVISQKPSRDICQRGTSLTIQCQVDSQVTMMFWYRQQPGQSLTLIATANQGSEATYESGFVIDKFPISRPNLTFSTLTVSNMSPEDSSIYLCSVEDFGETQYFGPGTRLLVL.

The genes are TRBV30 and TRBJ2-7; D unclear. This CDR3 has 13 amino acids. The V gene's germline CDR1 is GTSNPN and CDR2 SVGIG (reference sequence). The V gene lost 4 bases and the J gene lost 2 bases, with 12 bases spanning the gap. The CDR3 DNA reads as TGTGCCTGGAACGGGCAGGCAGCCTACGAGCAGTACTTC. Amino acids: CAWNGQAAYEQYF. Full variable domain (missing parts from reference TRBV30 and TRBJ2-7): SQTIHQWPATLVQPVGSPLSLECTVEGTSNPNLYWYRQAAGRGLQLLFYSVGIGQISSEVPQNLSASRPQDRQFILSSKKLLLSDSGFYLCAWNGQAAYEQYFGPGTRLTVT.

V and J are TRBV6-1 and TRBJ1-1; D possibly corresponds to TRBD1 (6 bases). The CDR3 is 14 amino acids. Trimming shortened V by 2 bases and J by 6 bases, and 13 bases separated the two germline ends. Germline V gene lookup returns CDR1 MNHNS and CDR2 SASEGT. The CDR3 DNA reads TGTGCCAGCAGTGAACAGACAGGTAGCGCTGAAGCTTTCTTT. Encoded protein: CASSEQTGSAEAFF.

The chain uses TRBV25-1 and TRBJ2-5; 14 bases align to TRBD2. Trimming at V came to 3 bases and at J to 5 bases, leaving 8 bases not matched to a gene. CDR1 and CDR2 from the germline V gene are MGHDK and SYGVNS. This CDR3 region has 17 residues. For the CDR3, the DNA is TGTGCCAGCAGTGAGGGACTAGCGGGGGCCGGAGGGGAGACCCAGTACTTC. It yields the protein CASSEGLAGAGGETQYF. Full variable domain (outside the CDR3, taken from reference TRBV25-1 and TRBJ2-5): EADIYQTPRYLVIGTGKKITLECSQTMGHDKMYWYQQDPGMELHLIHYSYGVNSTEKGDLSSESTVSRIRTEHFPLTLESARPSHTSQYLCASSEGLAGAGGETQYFGPGTRLLVL.

This clone was counted between two and nine times. The J gene is TRBJ1-1, the V gene TRBV7-9; no firm D call. Germline loops: CDR1 SEHNR, CDR2 FQNEAQ (reference sequence). The CDR3 extends over 15 amino acids. Trimming took 5 bases from V and 0 from J, leaving 13 bases between them. CDR3 protein: CASSRIDSLNTEAFF. The CDR3 DNA reads as TGTGCCAGCAGCCGAATAGATTCTTTGAACACTGAAGCTTTCTTT.

The chain is built from TRBV9 and TRBJ2-5; D might be TRBD1 (5 bases). The CDR3 is 15 amino acids. Germline assignment: CDR1 SGDLS and CDR2 YYNGEE. V was shortened by 4 bases and J by 4 bases, with 17 bases between the two germline ends. The CDR3 loop is CASSSTTGYTETQYF. The CDR3 DNA reads as TGTGCCAGCAGCTCCACCACAGGCTACACAGAGACCCAGTACTTC.

V usage is TRBV28 and J usage is TRBJ1-2; 9 nucleotides agree with TRBD1. J gave up 4 bases and V 4 bases, and 7 bases lay outside the gene matches. From germline, CDR1 is MDHEN and CDR2 SYDVKM. This CDR3 is 15 amino acids long. The CDR3 bases are TGTGCCAGCAGTTCCGGGACAGGGAGTTTCTATGGCTACACCTTC. The encoded protein is CASSSGTGSFYGYTF.

The count of this clone is one. The J gene is TRBJ1-2, the V gene TRBV10-3; perhaps TRBD1 as D (5 bases). This CDR3 is 13 amino acids long. V was pared by 6 bases and J by 8 bases, with 16 bases between. Germline V gene sequence: CDR1 ENHRY, CDR2 SYGVKD. The CDR3 DNA reads TGTGCCATCAGCGGGGACCCCGGTAGGGGCTACACCTTC. Amino acids: CAISGDPGRGYTF.

A single count supports this clone. The V call is TRBV6-4, the J call TRBJ2-2, with 8 bases aligning to TRBD1. The CDR3 length is 15 residues. Unmatched junction bases numbered 5, after V lost 2 bases and J lost 6 bases. The germline gives CDR1 MRHNA, CDR2 SNTAGT. The CDR3 region has the DNA TGTGCCAGCAGTGACCTGGGACAGGCCGCCGGGGAGCTGTTTTTT. The encoded protein is CASSDLGQAAGELFF.

CDR3 DNA: TGTGCCAGCAGCTTGGCAGTCGCCGCAGATACGCAGTATTTT. Its translation is CASSLAVAADTQYF. The chain has TRBV5-4 and TRBJ2-3; D unresolved. Trimming removed 0 bases from V and 4 bases from J, with 9 bases in between. CDR1 and CDR2 from the germline V gene are SGHNT and YYREEE (reference sequence). This CDR3 contains 14 residues. The full variable domain, with the rest looked up from reference TRBV5-4 and TRBJ2-3, is ETGVTQSPTHLIKTRGQQVTLRCSSQSGHNTVSWYQQALGQGPQFIFQYYREEENGRGNFPPRFSGLQFPNYSSELNVNALELDDSALYLCASSLAVAADTQYFGPGTRLTVL.